This TCR beta chain was captured by sequencing in a study of graft-versus-host responses after intestinal transplantation. Intraepithelial and lamina propria lymphocytes were freed from processed graft tissue. Produced via immunoSEQ multiplex PCR; TCRdb's table is partial and in-frame only. The sample has about 15,000 clones; roughly 69% are singletons. The CDR3 is 14 residues long. V lost 4 bases and J lost 3, with 11 bases in between. Germline assignment: CDR1 MNHNS and CDR2 SASEGT. Source: ileum tissue, taken around 94 weeks after intestinal transplantation. This TCR derives from a human patient who received an intestinal transplant, so some T cells may come from the graft donor. The J gene is TRBJ2-3, the V gene TRBV6-1; tentatively, D is TRBD2 (6 bases). The CDR3 DNA reads as TGTGCCAGCAGTGGGGGGGTTCTTACAGATACGCAGTATTTT. Residues: CASSGGVLTDTQYF.